The 30 T cell receptor beta chains listed next were all sequenced from one sample in a study of neurological immune-mediated disorders. TCRdb used MiXCR to reprocess the 5' RACE reads, holding one entry per CDR3 protein. The sample consists of 50,000 to 55,000 distinct CDR3 sequences, about 4.1% of them appearing once. The specimen was PBMCs. Source of these receptors: a man between 60 and 70 years old with multiple sclerosis.

In its sample, this clonotype was seen once. The V call is TRBV5-1, the J call TRBJ1-1; D is uncertain. The CDR3 runs 11 residues. Germline CDR1 is SGHRS and CDR2 is YFSETQ. With 5 bases removed from V and 4 bases from J, the gap between germline ends came to 6 bases. The CDR3 sequence is CASRSSTEAFF. CDR3 sequence (DNA): TGCGCCAGCAGGTCATCCACTGAAGCTTTCTTT.

This clonotype was seen at least ten times. The chain links TRBV12-3 or TRBV12-4 to TRBJ2-1; D possibly corresponds to TRBD2 (6 bases). Trimming shortened V by 5 bases and J by 0 bases, and 11 bases separated the two germline ends. The CDR3 length is 15 residues. CDR3 protein: CASSGTLSSYNEQFF. The CDR3, as DNA: TGTGCCAGCAGTGGGACTTTGAGCTCCTACAATGAGCAGTTCTTC.

The table lists this clonotype with many counts. The CDR3 DNA sequence: TGTGCCAGCAGCCAAGAGACGAGGGAGACCCAGTACTTC. Translation gives CASSQETRETQYF. This rearrangement joins TRBV3-1 to TRBJ2-5; D not certain. This CDR3 contains 13 residues. The V gene's germline CDR1 is LGHDT and CDR2 YNNKEL (reference sequence). Trimming left V 0 bases short and J 5 bases short, with 7 bases between.

This clonotype was counted many times. The chain combines TRBV12-3 or TRBV12-4 with TRBJ1-1; maybe TRBD1 (6 bases). V was clipped by 1 base and J by 1 base, with 16 bases between them. This CDR3 comprises 17 residues. CDR3 nucleotide sequence: TGTGCCAGCAGTTTAGGGAGTCCCACAGGGAGGAACACTGAAGCTTTCTTT. Residues: CASSLGSPTGRNTEAFF.

This clonotype was seen many times. CDR3 amino acids: CASSYSGQGNEQYF. The CDR3 DNA reads TGCGCCAGCAGCTACTCAGGACAGGGTAACGAGCAGTACTTC. V gene TRBV5-1 combines with J gene TRBJ2-7, with 8 nucleotides matching TRBD1. CDR3 length: 14 amino acids. Trimming cost V 3 bases and J 5 bases; bases outside gene matches: 7. CDR1 is SGHRS and CDR2 is YFSETQ in the germline V gene.

This chain joins TRBV7-2 and TRBJ2-1; TRBD1 might be the D (6 bases). The CDR3 consists of 13 residues. V dropped 1 base and J dropped 10 bases, with 11 bases sitting between them. The germline CDR1 and CDR2 sequences are SGHTA and FQGNSA. The chain's CDR3 is CASSLDYGTEQFF. In DNA form, the CDR3 reads TGTGCCAGCAGCTTAGATTATGGGACAGAGCAGTTCTTC.

This chain connects TRBV27 to TRBJ2-7; TRBD2 might be the D (6 bases). The V gene lost 6 bases and the J gene lost 3 bases, with 12 bases spanning the gap. CDR3 size: 13 residues. The germline gives CDR1 MNHEY, CDR2 SMNVEV (reference sequence). The CDR3 is CASSSQGLYEQYF. CDR3 coding DNA: TGTGCCAGCAGCTCTCAGGGACTCTACGAGCAGTACTTC.

This clonotype was picked up many times. The rearrangement joins TRBV7-8 to TRBJ2-5; possibly TRBD2 for D (6 bases). Germline loops: CDR1 SGHVS, CDR2 FQNEAQ. The V end lost 5 bases, the J end lost 7 bases, and 20 bases lay between the germline ends. The CDR3 consists of 15 residues. DNA for the CDR3: TGTGCCAGCAGCCCCGTAGGTTCCTCGCGGGGGACCCAGTACTTC. It yields the protein CASSPVGSSRGTQYF.

At least ten counts were recorded for this clonotype. This sequence joins TRBV20-1 and TRBJ2-1, with 9 bases fitting TRBD2. V lost 1 base, J lost 3 bases, and 10 bases stayed unmatched. From germline, CDR1 is DFQATT and CDR2 SNEGSKA (reference sequence). This CDR3 comprises 17 residues. This chain's CDR3 is CSARASAGGIHYNEQFF. In DNA form, the CDR3 reads TGCAGTGCTAGAGCTTCGGCGGGGGGGATTCACTACAATGAGCAGTTCTTC.

V usage is TRBV9 and J usage is TRBJ2-3, with TRBD1 as a possible D gene (5 bases). CDR1 is SGDLS, CDR2 YYNGEE, per germline. The CDR3 length is 15 residues. Trimming removed 1 base at V and 2 bases at J, with 11 bases between. The CDR3 DNA is TGTGCCAGCAGCGTAACTGGGGCGGTCACAGATACGCAGTATTTT. This encodes CASSVTGAVTDTQYF.

This clonotype has at least ten counts. The genes are TRBV20-1 and TRBJ2-3; no definite D call. CDR1 and CDR2 from the germline V gene are DFQATT and SNEGSKA (reference sequence). Trimming removed 1 base at V and 2 bases at J, with 10 bases between. This CDR3 has 14 residues. The chain's CDR3 is CSARVTLYTDTQYF. The CDR3 DNA follows: TGCAGTGCTAGAGTCACGCTTTACACAGATACGCAGTATTTT.

This clonotype was seen at least ten times. This chain joins TRBV5-1 and TRBJ2-1; 8 bases are shared with TRBD1. The V gene's germline CDR1 is SGHRS and CDR2 YFSETQ. The CDR3 runs to 15 residues. V gave up 4 bases and J gave up 5 bases; unmatched junction bases: 8. CDR3: CASSTQGTGNNEQFF. The CDR3 DNA reads as TGCGCCAGCAGCACTCAGGGGACAGGCAACAATGAGCAGTTCTTC.

This clonotype occurred many times. J is TRBJ2-1 and V is TRBV6-5; D is tentatively TRBD1 or TRBD2 (5 bases each). The CDR3 covers 14 residues. Germline V gene lookup returns CDR1 MNHEY and CDR2 SVGAGI. Trimming cost V 4 bases and J 5 bases, with 12 bases left between them. This CDR3 is CASSWRGANNEQFF. CDR3 DNA: TGTGCCAGCAGTTGGCGAGGGGCGAACAATGAGCAGTTCTTC.

In this sample, this clonotype turned up a few times. The CDR3, as DNA: TGCGCCAGCAGCGGGACACCGAACACCGGGGAGCTGTTTTTT. Its translation is CASSGTPNTGELFF. The chain joins TRBV5-1 to TRBJ2-2, with a weak D call TRBD1 (6 bases). Trimming removed 4 bases at V and 0 bases at J, with 7 bases between. CDR3 length: 14 amino acids. Germline lookup yields CDR1 SGHRS and CDR2 YFSETQ.

There are many counts of this clonotype. This chain connects TRBV20-1 to TRBJ2-2; D is perhaps TRBD1 or TRBD2 (5 bases each). There are 13 residues in the CDR3. The germline V gene encodes CDR1 DFQATT and CDR2 SNEGSKA (reference sequence). The germline V and J ends were trimmed by 5 bases and 7 bases, with 14 bases remaining between them. DNA for the CDR3: TGCAGTGCTGCCGGGACCCAAAGCGGGGAGCTGTTTTTT. Encoded protein: CSAAGTQSGELFF.

In this sample, this clonotype turned up many times. The V and J genes are TRBV20-1 and TRBJ1-1; D possibly corresponds to TRBD1 (6 bases). This CDR3 has 13 amino acids. CDR1 and CDR2 from the germline V gene are DFQATT and SNEGSKA (reference sequence). Trimming left V 1 base short and J 9 bases short, with 15 bases between. The CDR3 loop is CSARVPGHEKAFF. For the CDR3, the DNA is TGCAGTGCTAGAGTACCGGGACACGAAAAAGCTTTCTTT.

This clonotype was counted many times. The chain has TRBV10-3 and TRBJ1-6, with a possible D match to TRBD1 (5 bases). V lost 4 bases, J lost 6 bases, and 16 bases lay in between. Germline V CDR1 and CDR2: ENHRY, SYGVKD. The CDR3 spans 16 residues. CDR3 region: CAISGIGGTVNSPLHF. The CDR3 DNA reads TGTGCCATCAGTGGGATCGGGGGAACCGTTAATTCACCCCTCCACTTT.

This clonotype was seen many times. This chain uses TRBV5-1 with TRBJ1-5; D remains unclear. The germline V and J ends were trimmed by 0 bases and 6 bases, with 13 bases remaining between them. The CDR3 has 15 amino acids. The V gene's germline CDR1 is SGHRS and CDR2 YFSETQ. The CDR3 coding sequence is TGCGCCAGCAGCTTGGATTCGTACGGTGGTCAGCCCCAGCATTTT. It encodes CASSLDSYGGQPQHF.

This clonotype was counted many times. The CDR3 nucleotides read TGTGCCAGCGACTCCCATCCGGGGACTAGCGGGGCCAGGGGGACCCAGTACTTC. Amino acid sequence: CASDSHPGTSGARGTQYF. The J gene is TRBJ2-5, the V gene TRBV7-8; the match to TRBD2 covers 13 bases. CDR3 size: 18 residues. The V gene's germline CDR1 is SGHVS and CDR2 FQNEAQ. The V gene end was trimmed by 8 bases and the J gene end by 7 bases; junction bases not matched to a gene: 19.

This clonotype has only a few counts. CDR3 amino acids: CASSSRRDRTQETQYF. As DNA, the CDR3 is TGTGCCAGCAGCTCCCGAAGAGACAGGACCCAAGAGACCCAGTACTTC. V gene TRBV21-1 combines with J gene TRBJ2-5; TRBD1 is the table's D call, not checked against the DNA. TRBV21-1 constitutes a pseudogene. This CDR3 has 16 residues.

The rearrangement links TRBV10-3 to TRBJ1-2, with TRBD1 matching over 10 bases. Germline loops: CDR1 ENHRY, CDR2 SYGVKD. Trimming at V came to 0 bases and at J to 4 bases, leaving 5 bases not matched to a gene. CDR3 length equals 16 residues. CDR3 sequence reads: CAISESNGQGGYGYTF. In nucleotides, the CDR3 is TGTGCCATCAGTGAGTCGAACGGACAGGGGGGCTATGGCTACACCTTC.

This clonotype came up many times. The chain has TRBV20-1 and TRBJ1-2; no firm D call. With 5 bases removed from V and 4 bases from J, the gap between germline ends came to 14 bases. Germline CDR1 and CDR2: DFQATT and SNEGSKA (reference sequence). The CDR3 covers 13 residues. The CDR3 sequence: CSAFDGGSYGYTF. The CDR3 DNA reads TGCAGTGCTTTTGATGGCGGGTCCTATGGCTACACCTTC.

This clonotype has at least ten counts. The V gene is TRBV7-2, the J gene TRBJ2-7; the D gene is possibly TRBD1 (6 bases). V was shortened by 5 bases and J by 2 bases, with 16 bases between the two germline ends. CDR3 length equals 15 residues. The germline V gene has CDR1 SGHTA and CDR2 FQGNSA. In nucleotides, the CDR3 is TGTGCCAGCAGCCAGGGGCCAGGGCAAACCTACGAGCAGTACTTC. It yields the protein CASSQGPGQTYEQYF.

This clonotype appeared a few times. The CDR3 spells CASSYDGNGYTF. In nucleotides, the CDR3 is TGTGCCAGCAGCTACGACGGGAATGGCTACACCTTC. The chain recombines TRBV7-9 with TRBJ1-2; D gene ambiguous. The V gene's germline CDR1 is SEHNR and CDR2 FQNEAQ (reference sequence). This CDR3 region has 12 residues. V shed 4 bases and J shed 6 bases, with 9 bases lying between them.

This clonotype occurred many times. The CDR3 coding sequence is TGTGCCAGCACCCCCGACAGGGTGACAGGCGAGCAGTACTTC. Its protein is CASTPDRVTGEQYF. The rearrangement uses TRBV7-8 and TRBJ2-7; 7 nucleotides align to TRBD1. CDR3 length: 14 residues. The trim removed 7 bases at V and 6 bases at J, leaving 12 bases unmatched. Germline V gives CDR1 SGHVS, CDR2 FQNEAQ.

The sample holds many counts of this clonotype. The chain combines TRBV5-1 with TRBJ2-7; 8 nucleotides agree with TRBD1. The CDR3 is 13 amino acids. CDR1 and CDR2 from the germline V gene are SGHRS and YFSETQ. V was clipped by 4 bases and J by 3 bases; unmatched bases: 3. The CDR3 region is CASSVDRDYEQYF. The CDR3 DNA reads TGCGCCAGCAGCGTGGACAGGGACTACGAGCAGTACTTC.

Comment on this clonotype: This clone may be a read error of a much larger clone one base away. CDR3 in amino acids: CASSFGTGEPFF. The CDR3 DNA follows: TGTGCCAGCAGTTTCGGAACCGGGGAGCCGTTTTTT. V and J are TRBV27 and TRBJ2-2, with a weak D call TRBD2 (5 bases). CDR3 size: 12 residues. The germline gives CDR1 MNHEY, CDR2 SMNVEV (reference sequence).

The sample holds many counts of this clonotype. The V call is TRBV20-1, the J call TRBJ2-5, with TRBD1 matching 7 bases. The CDR3 runs to 12 residues. V shed 5 bases, J shed 1 base, and the junction held 1 base outside the gene matches. Per germline, CDR1 DFQATT and CDR2 SNEGSKA (reference sequence). Here the CDR3 reads CSAHRGQETQYF. The CDR3 region has the DNA TGCAGTGCTCACAGGGGCCAAGAGACCCAGTACTTC.

This clonotype has a count of ten or more. The chain joins TRBV7-2 to TRBJ2-1; 8 positions agree with TRBD1. This CDR3 has 15 amino acids. The germline gives CDR1 SGHTA, CDR2 FQGNSA. V lost 3 bases, J lost 2 bases, and 3 bases stayed unmatched. In DNA form, the CDR3 reads TGTGCCAGCAGCTTGTCGACAGGGGCCTACAATGAGCAGTTCTTC. This gives the protein CASSLSTGAYNEQFF.

This clonotype came up many times. DNA for the CDR3: TGTGCCAGCAGCTTAGGGTTGGAGACCCAGTACTTC. It yields the protein CASSLGLETQYF. The J gene is TRBJ2-5, the V gene TRBV7-8; unclear D gene. There are 12 residues in the CDR3. Germline lookup yields CDR1 SGHVS and CDR2 FQNEAQ. V lost 1 base and J 5 bases, leaving 5 bases between the germline ends. Based on the CDR3 plus reference TRBV7-8 and TRBJ2-5, the full variable domain is GAGVSQSPRYKVAKRGQDVALRCDPISGHVSLFWYQQALGQGPEFLTYFQNEAQLDKSGLPSDRFFAERPEGSVSTLKIQRTQQEDSAVYLCASSLGLETQYFGPGTRLLVL.